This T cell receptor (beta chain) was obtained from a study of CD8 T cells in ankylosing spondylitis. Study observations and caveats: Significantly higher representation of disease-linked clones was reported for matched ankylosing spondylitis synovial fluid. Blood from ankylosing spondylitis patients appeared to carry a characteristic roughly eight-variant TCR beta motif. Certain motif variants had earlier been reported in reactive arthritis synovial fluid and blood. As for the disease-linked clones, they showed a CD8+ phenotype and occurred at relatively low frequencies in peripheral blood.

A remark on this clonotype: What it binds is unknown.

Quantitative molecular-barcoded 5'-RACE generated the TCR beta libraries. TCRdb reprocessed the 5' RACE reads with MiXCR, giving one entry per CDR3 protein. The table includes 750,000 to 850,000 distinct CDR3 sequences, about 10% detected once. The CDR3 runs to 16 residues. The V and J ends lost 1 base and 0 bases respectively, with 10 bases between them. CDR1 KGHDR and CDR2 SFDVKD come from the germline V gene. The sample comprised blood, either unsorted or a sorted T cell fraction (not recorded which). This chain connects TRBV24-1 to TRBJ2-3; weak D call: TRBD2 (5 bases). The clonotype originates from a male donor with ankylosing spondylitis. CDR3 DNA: TGTGCCACCAGTGATTTAACGGGGTATAGCACAGATACGCAGTATTTT. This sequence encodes CATSDLTGYSTDTQYF.